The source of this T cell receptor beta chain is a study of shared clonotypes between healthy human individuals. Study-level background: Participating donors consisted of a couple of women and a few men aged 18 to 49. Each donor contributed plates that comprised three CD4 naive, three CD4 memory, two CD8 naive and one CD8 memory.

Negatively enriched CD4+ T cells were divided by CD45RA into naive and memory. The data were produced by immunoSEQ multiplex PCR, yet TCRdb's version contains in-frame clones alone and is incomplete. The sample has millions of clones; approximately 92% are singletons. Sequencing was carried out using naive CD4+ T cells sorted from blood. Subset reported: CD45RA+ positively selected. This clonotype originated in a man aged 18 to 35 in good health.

CDR3 sequence: CASSPLPPEAFF. The CDR3 nucleotides read TGTGCCAGCAGTCCCCTCCCGCCTGAAGCTTTCTTT. The rearrangement joins TRBV28 to TRBJ1-1; D not resolved. V was cut by 5 bases and J by 6 bases, with 10 bases left in between. Germline V gene data show CDR1 as MDHEN and CDR2 as SYDVKM. The CDR3 runs to 12 residues.